This TCR beta chain was sequenced in a study of blood T cell repertoires in COVID-19. At the level of the study: Both acute and convalescent COVID-19 samples were obtained from the United States, Italy and Spain.

A Seattle source enrolled patients during active infection and followed them longitudinally. The protocol was immunoSEQ multiplex PCR, while the TCRdb copy is restricted to in-frame clones and leaves out a portion. The sample carries 200,000 to 250,000 clones, 85% to 90% recorded once. The junction had 4 bases not matched to a gene; V was cut back by 0 bases and J by 2 bases. The CDR3 sequence is 14 residues long. Germline V CDR1 and CDR2: GTSNPN, SVGIG (reference sequence). Sequenced material: peripheral blood. This sequence was found in a man aged 30-40 years with COVID-19, enrolled during active disease. The chain joins TRBV30 to TRBJ2-7; 7 bases map to TRBD2. The CDR3 DNA follows: TGTGCCTGGAGTGTGTCTAGCGGTACCTACGAGCAGTACTTC. As protein: CAWSVSSGTYEQYF.